Presented here are 8 T cell receptor beta chains from one specimen sequenced in a study of graft-versus-host responses after intestinal transplantation. The data were produced by immunoSEQ multiplex PCR, yet TCRdb's version contains in-frame clones alone and is incomplete. The sample includes over 15,000 clones, 75% to 90% of them seen just once. Sequenced here: PBMCs, sampled around 110 days after intestinal transplant. Receptors were obtained from a human patient who received an intestinal transplant, so some T cells may come from the graft donor.

The rearrangement uses TRBV5-6 and TRBJ2-1, with D possibly TRBD2 on 6 matching bases. CDR1 and CDR2 from the germline V gene are SGHDT and YYEEEE. The CDR3 totals 16 residues. V was pared by 3 bases and J by 4 bases, with 17 bases between. CDR3 DNA sequence: TGTGCCAGCAGCTCTGGGACTGGCGGGGTATACAATGAGCAGTTCTTC. Its translation: CASSSGTGGVYNEQFF. The variable domain in full, with the rest retrieved from reference TRBV5-6 and TRBJ2-1, is DAGVTQSPTHLIKTRGQQVTLRCSPKSGHDTVSWYQQALGQGPQFIFQYYEEEERQRGNFPDRFSGHQFPNYSSELNVNALLLGDSALYLCASSSGTGGVYNEQFFGPGTRLTVL.

The J gene is TRBJ2-1, the V gene TRBV6-5, with D possibly TRBD2 on 7 matching bases. V was pared by 0 bases and J by 8 bases, with 17 bases between. There are 16 residues in the CDR3. Germline lookup yields CDR1 MNHEY and CDR2 SVGAGI. The CDR3 region has the DNA TGTGCCAGCAGTTACTCTGGGGGGGCTGGAGGCGATGAGCAGTTCTTC. This sequence encodes CASSYSGGAGGDEQFF.

CDR3 nucleotides: TGTGCCAGCAGCGTAGATGGACTAGTACAAGAGACCCAGTACTTC. This encodes CASSVDGLVQETQYF. The genes are TRBV9 and TRBJ2-5, with 7 bases fitting TRBD2. The length of the CDR3 is 15 residues. The ends lost 0 bases at V and 2 bases at J; junction bases unmatched: 4. Germline lookup yields CDR1 SGDLS and CDR2 YYNGEE.

This CDR3 is CASSPEGAGGYYNEQFF. In DNA, the CDR3 is TGTGCCAGCAGCCCGGAGGGCGCGGGAGGCTACTACAATGAGCAGTTCTTC. This chain links TRBV4-2 with TRBJ2-1; 8 nucleotides align to TRBD2. The CDR3 is 17 residues long. CDR1 LGHNA and CDR2 YNFKEQ come from the germline V gene. The ends lost 4 bases at V and 3 bases at J; junction bases unmatched: 11.

The CDR3: CASSVAQGIGEKLFF. CDR3 DNA sequence: TGTGCCAGCAGCGTAGCACAAGGGATAGGGGAAAAACTGTTTTTT. This chain uses TRBV9 with TRBJ1-4; D remains ambiguous. Trimming left V 0 bases short and J 8 bases short, with 14 bases between. This CDR3 region has 15 residues. Germline CDR1 reads SGDLS; CDR2 reads YYNGEE.

This rearrangement joins TRBV7-9 to TRBJ2-1, with D unclear. Germline lookup yields CDR1 SEHNR and CDR2 FQNEAQ (reference sequence). V dropped 2 bases and J dropped 6 bases, with 11 bases sitting between them. This CDR3 is built from 14 residues. The CDR3 nucleotides are TGTGCCAGCAGCTTAATCGAGACCCCCAATGAGCAGTTCTTC. It is translated as CASSLIETPNEQFF.

V is TRBV27 and J is TRBJ2-5; TRBD1 or TRBD2 may be the D gene (6 bases each). Germline values: CDR1 MNHEY, CDR2 SMNVEV (reference sequence). Deletions cut 5 bases from V and 0 bases from J, with 16 bases between. This CDR3 is built from 16 residues. The CDR3 DNA reads as TGTGCCAGCAGTCGATTGGACGGGGGCTACCAAGAGACCCAGTACTTC. It codes for CASSRLDGGYQETQYF.

CDR3 region: CSVHVGGHEQYF. CDR3 DNA sequence: TGCAGCGTCCACGTCGGGGGGCACGAGCAGTACTTC. The chain combines TRBV29-1 with TRBJ2-7, with D possibly being TRBD2 (7 bases). There are 12 residues in the CDR3. Trimming removed 6 bases at V and 5 bases at J, with 14 bases between. Germline V CDR1 and CDR2: SQVTM, ANQGSEA.